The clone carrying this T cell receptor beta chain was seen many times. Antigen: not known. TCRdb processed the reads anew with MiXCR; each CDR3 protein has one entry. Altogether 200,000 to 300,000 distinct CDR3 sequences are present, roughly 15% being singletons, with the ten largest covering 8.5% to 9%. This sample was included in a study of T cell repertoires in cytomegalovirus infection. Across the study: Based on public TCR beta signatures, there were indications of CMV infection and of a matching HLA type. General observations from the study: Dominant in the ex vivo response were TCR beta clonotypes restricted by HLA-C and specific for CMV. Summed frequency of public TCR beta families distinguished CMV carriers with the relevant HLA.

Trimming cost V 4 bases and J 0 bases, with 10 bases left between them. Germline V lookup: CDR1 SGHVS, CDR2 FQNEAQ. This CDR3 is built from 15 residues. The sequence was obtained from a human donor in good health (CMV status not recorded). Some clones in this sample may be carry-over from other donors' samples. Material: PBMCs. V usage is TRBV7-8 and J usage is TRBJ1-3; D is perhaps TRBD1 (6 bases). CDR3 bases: TGTGCCAGCAGCTCGGACAGTTTCTCTGGAAACACCATATATTTT. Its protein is CASSSDSFSGNTIYF. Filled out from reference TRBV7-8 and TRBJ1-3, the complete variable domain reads GAGVSQSPRYKVAKRGQDVALRCDPISGHVSLFWYQQALGQGPEFLTYFQNEAQLDKSGLPSDRFFAERPEGSVSTLKIQRTQQEDSAVYLCASSSDSFSGNTIYFGEGSWLTVV.